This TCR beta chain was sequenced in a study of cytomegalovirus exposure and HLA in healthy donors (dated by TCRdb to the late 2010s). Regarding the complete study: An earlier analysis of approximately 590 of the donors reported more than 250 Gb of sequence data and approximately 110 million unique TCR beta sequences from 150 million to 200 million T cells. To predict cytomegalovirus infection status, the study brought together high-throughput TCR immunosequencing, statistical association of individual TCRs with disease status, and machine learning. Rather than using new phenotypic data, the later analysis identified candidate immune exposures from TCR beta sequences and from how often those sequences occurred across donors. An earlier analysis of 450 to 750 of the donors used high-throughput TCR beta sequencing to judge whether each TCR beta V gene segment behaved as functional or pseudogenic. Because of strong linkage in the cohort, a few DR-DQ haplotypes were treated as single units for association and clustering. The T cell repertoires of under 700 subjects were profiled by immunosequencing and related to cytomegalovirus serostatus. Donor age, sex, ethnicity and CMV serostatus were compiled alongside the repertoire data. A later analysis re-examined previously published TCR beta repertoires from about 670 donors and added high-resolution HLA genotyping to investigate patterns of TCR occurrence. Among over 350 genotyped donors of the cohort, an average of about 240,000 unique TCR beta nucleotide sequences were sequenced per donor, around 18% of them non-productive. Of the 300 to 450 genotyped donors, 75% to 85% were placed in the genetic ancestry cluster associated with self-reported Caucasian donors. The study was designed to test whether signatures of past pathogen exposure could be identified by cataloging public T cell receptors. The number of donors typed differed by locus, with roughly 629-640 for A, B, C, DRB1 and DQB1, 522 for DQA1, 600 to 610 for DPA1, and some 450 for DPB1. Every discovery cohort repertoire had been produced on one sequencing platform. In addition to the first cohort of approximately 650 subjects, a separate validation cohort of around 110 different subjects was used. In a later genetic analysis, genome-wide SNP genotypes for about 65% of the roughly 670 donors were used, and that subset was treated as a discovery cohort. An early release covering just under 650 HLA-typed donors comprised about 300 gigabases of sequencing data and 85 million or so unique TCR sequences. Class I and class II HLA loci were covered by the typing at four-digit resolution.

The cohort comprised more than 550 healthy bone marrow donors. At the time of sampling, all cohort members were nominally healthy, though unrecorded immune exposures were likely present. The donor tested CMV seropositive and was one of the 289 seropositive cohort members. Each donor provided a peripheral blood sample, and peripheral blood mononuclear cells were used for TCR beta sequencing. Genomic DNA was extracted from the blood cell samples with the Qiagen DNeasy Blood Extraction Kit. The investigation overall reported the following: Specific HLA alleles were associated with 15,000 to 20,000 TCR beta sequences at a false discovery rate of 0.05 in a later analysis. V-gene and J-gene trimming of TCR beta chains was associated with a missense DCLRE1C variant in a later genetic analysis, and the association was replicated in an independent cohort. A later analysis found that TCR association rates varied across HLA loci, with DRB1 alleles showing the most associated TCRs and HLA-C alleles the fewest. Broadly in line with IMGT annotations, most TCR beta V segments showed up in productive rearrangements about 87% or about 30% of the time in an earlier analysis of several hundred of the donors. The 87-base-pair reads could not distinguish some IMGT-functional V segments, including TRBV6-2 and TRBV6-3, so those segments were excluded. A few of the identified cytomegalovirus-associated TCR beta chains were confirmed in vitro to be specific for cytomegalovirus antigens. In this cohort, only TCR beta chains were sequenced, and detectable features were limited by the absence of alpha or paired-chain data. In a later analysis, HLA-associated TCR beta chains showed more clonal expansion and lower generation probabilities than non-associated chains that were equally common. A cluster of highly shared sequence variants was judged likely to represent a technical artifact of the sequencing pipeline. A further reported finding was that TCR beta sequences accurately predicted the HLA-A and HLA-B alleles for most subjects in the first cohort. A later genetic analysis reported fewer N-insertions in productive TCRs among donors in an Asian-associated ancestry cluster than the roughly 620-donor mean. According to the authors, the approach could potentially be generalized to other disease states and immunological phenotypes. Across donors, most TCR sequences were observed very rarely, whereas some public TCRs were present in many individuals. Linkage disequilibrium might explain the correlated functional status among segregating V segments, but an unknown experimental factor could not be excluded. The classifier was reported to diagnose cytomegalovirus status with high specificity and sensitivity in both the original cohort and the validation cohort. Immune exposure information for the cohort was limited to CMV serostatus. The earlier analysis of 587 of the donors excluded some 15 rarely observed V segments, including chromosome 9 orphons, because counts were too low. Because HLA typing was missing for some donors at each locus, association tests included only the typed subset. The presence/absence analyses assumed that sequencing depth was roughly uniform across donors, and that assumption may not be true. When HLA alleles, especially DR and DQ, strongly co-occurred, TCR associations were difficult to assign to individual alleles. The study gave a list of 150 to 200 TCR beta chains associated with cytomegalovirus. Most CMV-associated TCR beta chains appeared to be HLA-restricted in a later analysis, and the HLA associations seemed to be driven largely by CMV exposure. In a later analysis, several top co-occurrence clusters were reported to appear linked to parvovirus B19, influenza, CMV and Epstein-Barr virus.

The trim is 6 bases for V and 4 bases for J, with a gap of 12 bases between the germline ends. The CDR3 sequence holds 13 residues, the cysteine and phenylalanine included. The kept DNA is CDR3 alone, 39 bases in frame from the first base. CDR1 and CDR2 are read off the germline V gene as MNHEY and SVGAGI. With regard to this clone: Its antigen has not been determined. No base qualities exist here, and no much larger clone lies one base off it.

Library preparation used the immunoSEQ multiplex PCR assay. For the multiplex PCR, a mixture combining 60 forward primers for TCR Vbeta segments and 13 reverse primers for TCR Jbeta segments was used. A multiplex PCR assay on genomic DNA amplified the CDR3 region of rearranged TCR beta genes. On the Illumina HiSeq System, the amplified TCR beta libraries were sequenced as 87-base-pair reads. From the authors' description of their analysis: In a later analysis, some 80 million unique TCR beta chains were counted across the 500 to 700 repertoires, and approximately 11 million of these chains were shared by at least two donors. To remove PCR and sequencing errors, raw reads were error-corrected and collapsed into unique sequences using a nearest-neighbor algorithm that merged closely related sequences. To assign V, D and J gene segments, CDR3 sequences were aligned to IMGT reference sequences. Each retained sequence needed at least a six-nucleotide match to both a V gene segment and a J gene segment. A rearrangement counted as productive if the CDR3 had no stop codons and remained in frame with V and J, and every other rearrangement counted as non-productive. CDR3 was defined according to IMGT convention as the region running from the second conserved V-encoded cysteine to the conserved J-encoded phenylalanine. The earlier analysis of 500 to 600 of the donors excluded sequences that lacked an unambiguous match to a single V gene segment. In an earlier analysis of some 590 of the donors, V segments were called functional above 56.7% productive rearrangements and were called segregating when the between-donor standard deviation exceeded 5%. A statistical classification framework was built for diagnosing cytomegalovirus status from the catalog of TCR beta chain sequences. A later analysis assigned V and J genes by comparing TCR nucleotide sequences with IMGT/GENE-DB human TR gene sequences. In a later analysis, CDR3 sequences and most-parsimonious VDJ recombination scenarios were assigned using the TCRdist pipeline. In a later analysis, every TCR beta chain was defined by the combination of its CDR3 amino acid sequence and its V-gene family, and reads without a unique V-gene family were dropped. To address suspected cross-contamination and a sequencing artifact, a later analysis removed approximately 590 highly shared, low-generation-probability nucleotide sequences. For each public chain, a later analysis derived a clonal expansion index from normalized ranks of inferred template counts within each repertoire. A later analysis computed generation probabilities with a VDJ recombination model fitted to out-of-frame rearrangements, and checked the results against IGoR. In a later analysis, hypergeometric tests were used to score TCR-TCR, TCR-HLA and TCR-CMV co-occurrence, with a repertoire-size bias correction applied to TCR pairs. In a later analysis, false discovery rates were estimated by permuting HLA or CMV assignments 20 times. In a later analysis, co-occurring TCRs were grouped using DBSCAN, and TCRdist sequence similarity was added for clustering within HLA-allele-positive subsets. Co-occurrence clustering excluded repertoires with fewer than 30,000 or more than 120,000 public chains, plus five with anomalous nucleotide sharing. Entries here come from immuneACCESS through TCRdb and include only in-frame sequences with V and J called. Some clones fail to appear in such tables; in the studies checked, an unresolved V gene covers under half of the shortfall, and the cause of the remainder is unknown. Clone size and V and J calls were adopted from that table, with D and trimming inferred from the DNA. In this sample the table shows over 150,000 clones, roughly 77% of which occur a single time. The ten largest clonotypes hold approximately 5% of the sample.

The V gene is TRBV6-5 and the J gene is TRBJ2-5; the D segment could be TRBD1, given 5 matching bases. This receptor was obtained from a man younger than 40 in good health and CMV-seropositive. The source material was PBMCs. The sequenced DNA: TGTGCCAGCAGCCCCCGCCAGGGAGAGACCCAGTACTTC. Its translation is CASSPRQGETQYF.